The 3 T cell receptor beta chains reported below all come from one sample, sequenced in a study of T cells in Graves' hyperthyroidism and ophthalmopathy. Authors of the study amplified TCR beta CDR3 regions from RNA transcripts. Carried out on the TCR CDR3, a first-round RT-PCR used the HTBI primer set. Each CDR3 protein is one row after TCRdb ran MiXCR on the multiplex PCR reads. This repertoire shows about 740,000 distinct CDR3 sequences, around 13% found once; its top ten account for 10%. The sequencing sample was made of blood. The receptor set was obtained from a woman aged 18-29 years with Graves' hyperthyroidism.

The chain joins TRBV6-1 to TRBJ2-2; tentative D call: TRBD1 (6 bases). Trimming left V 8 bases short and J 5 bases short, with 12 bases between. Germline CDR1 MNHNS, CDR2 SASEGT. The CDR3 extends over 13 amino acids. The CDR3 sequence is CASFPGVTGELFF. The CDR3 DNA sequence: TGTGCCAGCTTCCCAGGGGTAACCGGGGAGCTGTTTTTT.

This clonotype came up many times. In DNA, the CDR3 is TGCAGTGTGAGCGGGACTAGCGGGAGCAATGAGCAGTTCTTC. This codes for CSVSGTSGSNEQFF. The V and J genes are TRBV20-1 and TRBJ2-1; 14 nucleotides align to TRBD2. Germline trimming cut 7 bases from V and 6 bases from J; bases unmatched to any gene: 5. The CDR3 has 14 amino acids. Germline values: CDR1 DFQATT, CDR2 SNEGSKA (reference sequence).

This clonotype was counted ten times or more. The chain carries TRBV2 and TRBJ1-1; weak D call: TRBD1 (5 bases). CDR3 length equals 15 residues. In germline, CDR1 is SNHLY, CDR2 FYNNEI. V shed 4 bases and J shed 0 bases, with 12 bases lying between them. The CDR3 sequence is CASSVLGVMNTEAFF. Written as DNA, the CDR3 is TGTGCCAGCAGTGTCCTGGGGGTCATGAACACTGAAGCTTTCTTT.